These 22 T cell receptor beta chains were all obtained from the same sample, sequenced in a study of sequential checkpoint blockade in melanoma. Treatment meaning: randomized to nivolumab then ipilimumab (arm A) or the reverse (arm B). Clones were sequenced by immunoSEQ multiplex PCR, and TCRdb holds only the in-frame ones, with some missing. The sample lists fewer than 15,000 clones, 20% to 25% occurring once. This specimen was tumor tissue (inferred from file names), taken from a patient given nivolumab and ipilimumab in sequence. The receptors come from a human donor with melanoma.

CDR3 protein: CASSQGRLAGELFF. As DNA, the CDR3 is TGCGCCAGCAGCCAAGGGAGACTAGCCGGGGAGCTGTTTTTT. The gene calls are TRBV4-1 and TRBJ2-2, with a weak D call TRBD2 (6 bases). V lost 1 base to trimming and J lost 6 bases, with 9 bases between them. Germline CDR1 MGHRA, CDR2 YSYEKL. CDR3 length: 14 amino acids.

CDR3 in DNA: TGTGCCAGCAGCCAAGCGGGGACAGGGTACCAAGAGACCCAGTACTTC. Translated: CASSQAGTGYQETQYF. The chain carries TRBV11-3 and TRBJ2-5; 9 bases match TRBD1. The CDR3 has 16 amino acids. Germline CDR1 SGHNT, CDR2 YENEEA. J lost 0 bases, V lost 5 bases, and 7 bases had no gene match.

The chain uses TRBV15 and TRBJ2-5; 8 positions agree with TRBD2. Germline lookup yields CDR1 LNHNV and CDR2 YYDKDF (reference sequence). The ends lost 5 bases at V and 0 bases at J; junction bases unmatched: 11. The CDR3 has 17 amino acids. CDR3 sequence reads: CATSPRLVAGNQETQYF. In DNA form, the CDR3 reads TGTGCCACCAGCCCACGACTCGTAGCGGGGAACCAAGAGACCCAGTACTTC. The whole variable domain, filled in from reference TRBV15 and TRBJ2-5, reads DAMVIQNPRYQVTQFGKPVTLSCSQTLNHNVMYWYQQKSSQAPKLLFHYYDKDFNNEADTPDNFQSRRPNTSFCFLDIRSPGLGDTAMYLCATSPRLVAGNQETQYFGPGTRLLVL.

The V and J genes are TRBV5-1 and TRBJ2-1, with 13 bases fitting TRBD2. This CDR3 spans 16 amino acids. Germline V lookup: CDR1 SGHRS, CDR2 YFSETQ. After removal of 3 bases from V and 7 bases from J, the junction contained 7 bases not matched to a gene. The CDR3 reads CASSSGLAGAGNEQFF. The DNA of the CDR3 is TGCGCCAGCAGCTCCGGACTAGCGGGGGCAGGTAATGAGCAGTTCTTC. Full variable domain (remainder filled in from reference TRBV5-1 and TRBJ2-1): KAGVTQTPRYLIKTRGQQVTLSCSPISGHRSVSWYQQTPGQGLQFLFEYFSETQRNKGNFPGRFSGRQFSNSRSEMNVSTLELGDSALYLCASSSGLAGAGNEQFFGPGTRLTVL.

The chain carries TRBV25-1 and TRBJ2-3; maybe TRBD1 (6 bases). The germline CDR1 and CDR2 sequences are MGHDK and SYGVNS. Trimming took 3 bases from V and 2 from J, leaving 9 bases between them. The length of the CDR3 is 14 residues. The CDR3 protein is CASSETGYTDTQYF. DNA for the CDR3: TGTGCCAGCAGTGAGACAGGATACACAGATACGCAGTATTTT.

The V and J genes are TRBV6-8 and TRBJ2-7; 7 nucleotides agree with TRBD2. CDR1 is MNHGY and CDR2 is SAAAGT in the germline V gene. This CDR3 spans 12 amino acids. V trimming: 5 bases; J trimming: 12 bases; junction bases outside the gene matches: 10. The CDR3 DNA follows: TGTGCCAGCAGTCAAATCCGGGGGGTTTGGTACTTC. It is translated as CASSQIRGVWYF.

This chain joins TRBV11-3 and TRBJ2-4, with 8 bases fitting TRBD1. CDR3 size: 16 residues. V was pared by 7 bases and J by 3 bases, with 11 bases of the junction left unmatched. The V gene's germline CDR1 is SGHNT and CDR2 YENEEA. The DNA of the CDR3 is TGTGCCAGCACCCCGACAGGGGCTGTCAGCAAAAACATTCAGTACTTC. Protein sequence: CASTPTGAVSKNIQYF.

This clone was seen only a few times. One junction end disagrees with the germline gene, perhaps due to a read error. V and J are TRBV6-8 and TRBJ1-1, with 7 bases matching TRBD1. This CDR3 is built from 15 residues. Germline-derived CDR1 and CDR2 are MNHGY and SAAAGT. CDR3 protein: CASSDSGQGETEAFF. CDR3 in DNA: TGTGCCAGCAGTGACTCAGGGCAGGGGGAAACTGAAGCTTTCTTT.

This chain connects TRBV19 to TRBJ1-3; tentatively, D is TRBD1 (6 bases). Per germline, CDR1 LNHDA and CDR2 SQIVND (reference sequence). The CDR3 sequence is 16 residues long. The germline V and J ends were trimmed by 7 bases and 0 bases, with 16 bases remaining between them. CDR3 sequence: CASNKGGIPSGNTIYF. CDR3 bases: TGTGCCAGTAATAAAGGGGGGATCCCCTCTGGAAACACCATATATTTT.

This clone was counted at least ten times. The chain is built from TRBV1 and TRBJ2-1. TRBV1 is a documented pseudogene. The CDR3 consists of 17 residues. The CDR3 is CASSRMSLGGLYNEQFF. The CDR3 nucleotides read TGCGCCAGCAGCCGCATGTCTTTGGGGGGCCTTTACAATGAGCAGTTCTTC.

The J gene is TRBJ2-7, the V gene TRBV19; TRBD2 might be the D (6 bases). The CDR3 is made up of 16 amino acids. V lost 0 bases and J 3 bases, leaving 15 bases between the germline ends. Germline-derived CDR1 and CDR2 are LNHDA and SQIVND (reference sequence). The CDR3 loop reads CASSIDPKDYHYEQYF. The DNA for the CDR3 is TGTGCCAGTAGTATAGATCCGAAGGACTACCACTACGAGCAGTACTTC.

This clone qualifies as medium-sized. CDR3 region: CASRATGVTTNEKLFF. The DNA for the CDR3 is TGTGCCAGCAGGGCGACAGGGGTCACAACTAATGAAAAACTGTTTTTT. V and J are TRBV6-8 and TRBJ1-4, with 8 bases matching TRBD1. Trimming cost V 6 bases and J 0 bases; bases outside gene matches: 6. The CDR3 spans 16 residues. Germline V CDR1 and CDR2: MNHGY, SAAAGT.

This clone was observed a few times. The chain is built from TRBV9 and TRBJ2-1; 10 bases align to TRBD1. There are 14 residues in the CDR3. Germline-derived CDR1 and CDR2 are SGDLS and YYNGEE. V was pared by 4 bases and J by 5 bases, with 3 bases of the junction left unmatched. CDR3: CASSLGQGNNEQFF. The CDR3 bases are TGTGCCAGCAGCTTGGGACAGGGGAACAATGAGCAGTTCTTC.

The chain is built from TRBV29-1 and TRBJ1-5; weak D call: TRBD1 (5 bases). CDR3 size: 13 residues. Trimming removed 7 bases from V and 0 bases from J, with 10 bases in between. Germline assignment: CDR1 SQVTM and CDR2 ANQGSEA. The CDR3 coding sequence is TGCAGCGCTGTGGGGCATAGCAATCAGCCCCAGCATTTT. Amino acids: CSAVGHSNQPQHF.

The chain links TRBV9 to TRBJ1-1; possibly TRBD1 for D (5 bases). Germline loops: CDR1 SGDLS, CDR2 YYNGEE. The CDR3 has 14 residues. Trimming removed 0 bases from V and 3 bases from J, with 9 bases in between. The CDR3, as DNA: TGTGCCAGCAGCGTAGAAGGGGACGACACTGAAGCTTTCTTT. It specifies CASSVEGDDTEAFF.

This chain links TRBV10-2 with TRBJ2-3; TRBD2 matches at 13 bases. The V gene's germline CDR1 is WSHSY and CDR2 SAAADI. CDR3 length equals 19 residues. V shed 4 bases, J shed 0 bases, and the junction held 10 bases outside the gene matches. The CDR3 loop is CASSGTSGGEPISTDTQYF. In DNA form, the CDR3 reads TGCGCCAGCAGTGGGACTAGCGGGGGTGAACCCATCAGCACAGATACGCAGTATTTT.

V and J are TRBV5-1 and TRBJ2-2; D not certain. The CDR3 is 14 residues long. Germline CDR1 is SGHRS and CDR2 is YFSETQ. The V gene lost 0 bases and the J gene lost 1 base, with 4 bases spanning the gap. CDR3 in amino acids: CASSLGLNTGELFF. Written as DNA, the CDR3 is TGCGCCAGCAGCTTGGGACTGAACACCGGGGAGCTGTTTTTT.

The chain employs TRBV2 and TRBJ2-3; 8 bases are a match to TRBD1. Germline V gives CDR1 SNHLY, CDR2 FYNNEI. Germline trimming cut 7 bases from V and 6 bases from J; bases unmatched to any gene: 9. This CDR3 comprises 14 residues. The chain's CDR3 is CASIIRGQGDTQYF. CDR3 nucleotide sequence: TGTGCCAGCATAATCAGGGGGCAGGGGGATACGCAGTATTTT.

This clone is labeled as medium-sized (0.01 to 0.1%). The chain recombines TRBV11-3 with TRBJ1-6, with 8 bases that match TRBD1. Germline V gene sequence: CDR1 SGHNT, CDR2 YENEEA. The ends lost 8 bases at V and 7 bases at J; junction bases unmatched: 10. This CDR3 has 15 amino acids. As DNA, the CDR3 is TGTGCCAGCCTCGTTGACAGGGGAATAAATTCACCCCTCCACTTT. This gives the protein CASLVDRGINSPLHF.

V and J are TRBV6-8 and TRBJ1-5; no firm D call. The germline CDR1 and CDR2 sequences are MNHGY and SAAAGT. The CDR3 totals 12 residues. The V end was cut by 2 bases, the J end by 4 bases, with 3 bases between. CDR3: CASSYRNQPQHF. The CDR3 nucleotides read TGTGCCAGCAGTTACAGAAATCAGCCCCAGCATTTT.

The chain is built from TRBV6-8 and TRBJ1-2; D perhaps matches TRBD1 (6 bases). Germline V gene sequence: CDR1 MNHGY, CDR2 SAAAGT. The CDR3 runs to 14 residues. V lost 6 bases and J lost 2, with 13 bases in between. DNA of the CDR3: TGTGCCAGCAGCCGAGACAGGAGCAACTATGGCTACACCTTC. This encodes CASSRDRSNYGYTF.

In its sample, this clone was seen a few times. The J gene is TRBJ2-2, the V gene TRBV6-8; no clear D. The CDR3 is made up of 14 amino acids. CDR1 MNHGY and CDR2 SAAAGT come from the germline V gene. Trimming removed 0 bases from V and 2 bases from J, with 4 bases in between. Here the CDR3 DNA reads TGTGCCAGCAGTTACTCGGGCAACACCGGGGAGCTGTTTTTT. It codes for CASSYSGNTGELFF.